This T cell receptor beta chain was obtained from a study of radiotherapy plus CTLA-4 blockade in lung cancer. Study observations and caveats: Clones of tumor-derived TCRs expanded in blood after radiotherapy plus ipilimumab.

The CDR3 consists of 15 residues. Germline values: CDR1 SGHTS, CDR2 YDEGEE. V was pared by 0 bases and J by 4 bases, with 13 bases between. On this clone itself: Its antigen is unidentified.

Only in-frame clones appear in the TCRdb table, and some are missing; sequencing was by immunoSEQ multiplex PCR. The sample has 75,000 to 100,000 clones, around 88% seen once; the top ten hold 4.5% to 6%. The clonotype was recovered from a human donor with non-small cell lung cancer that progressed on radiotherapy plus ipilimumab. V and J are TRBV5-8 and TRBJ1-2; D is possibly TRBD1 (6 bases). The sequenced sample was peripheral blood, obtained from a patient treated with radiotherapy plus ipilimumab. The CDR3 region is CASSLVGGKAYGYTF. The CDR3, as DNA: TGTGCCAGCAGCTTGGTAGGGGGAAAGGCCTATGGCTACACCTTC.